These T cell receptor beta chains were read from a single sample in a study of cytomegalovirus exposure and HLA in healthy donors. This table comes from immunoSEQ multiplex PCR, and its TCRdb copy is limited to in-frame clones, with some not included. The sample yields approximately 150,000 clones, roughly 80% seen once. The source material was PBMCs. Receptor source: a woman aged 45-65 years in good health and CMV-seronegative. The CDR3 runs from the conserved cysteine through the conserved F or W. Not all rows give a size; the values are once, few, many and, for expanded clones, a class.

v_gene: TRBV6-1; abundance: -; j_gene: TRBJ1-2; CDR3aa: CASRTSGQGYGYTF
v_gene: TRBV14; abundance: once; j_gene: TRBJ2-1; CDR3aa: CASSQAYGGAPIEQFF
v_gene: TRBV7-9; abundance: -; j_gene: TRBJ1-2; CDR3aa: CSSRPFSYGYTF
v_gene: TRBV18; abundance: -; j_gene: TRBJ1-2; CDR3aa: CASSQNFGQENYGYTF
v_gene: TRBV10-3; abundance: -; j_gene: TRBJ2-3; CDR3aa: CAIRASGGGTDTQYF
v_gene: TRBV29-1; abundance: -; j_gene: TRBJ2-1; CDR3aa: CSVGHFSGGTVGGEQFF
v_gene: TRBV28; abundance: -; j_gene: TRBJ1-5; CDR3aa: CASRSAVEVYSNQPQHF
v_gene: TRBV5-6; abundance: -; j_gene: TRBJ2-2; CDR3aa: CASSLGDRVVSGELFF
v_gene: TRBV19; abundance: once; j_gene: TRBJ1-5; CDR3aa: CASSPGGNQPQHF
v_gene: TRBV6-6; abundance: -; j_gene: TRBJ2-7; CDR3aa: CASSQGTSYEQYF
v_gene: TRBV28; abundance: -; j_gene: TRBJ1-2; CDR3aa: CASSRFQGNYGYTF
v_gene: TRBV27; abundance: few; j_gene: TRBJ1-5; CDR3aa: CASSLSPVGNQPQHF
v_gene: TRBV28; abundance: -; j_gene: TRBJ2-2; CDR3aa: CASSVGVPGELFF
v_gene: TRBV9; abundance: -; j_gene: TRBJ1-3; CDR3aa: CASSVEPIPGNTIYF
v_gene: TRBV7-2; abundance: -; j_gene: TRBJ1-5; CDR3aa: CASSLRGNQPQHF
v_gene: TRBV4-2; abundance: once; j_gene: TRBJ2-3; CDR3aa: CASSRELAGPTDTQYF
v_gene: TRBV28; abundance: -; j_gene: TRBJ2-3; CDR3aa: CASSFGRAPSTDTQYF
v_gene: TRBV5-1; abundance: -; j_gene: TRBJ2-2; CDR3aa: CASSLPGVYTGELFF